The source of this TCR beta chain is a study of T cell responses to AZD1222 COVID-19 vaccine. Study outcomes and limitations: Donors in the cohort were predominantly white British and more often female, and clonal diversity was possibly underestimated. After the peak T cell response, and only then, were repertoires sampled. The breadth and depth of Spike-specific TCRs increased once two AZD1222 doses had been given.

CDR1 SGHNT and CDR2 YENEEA come from the germline V gene. The CDR3 runs to 16 residues. Trimming took off 2 bases at V and 1 base at J, with 14 bases between the two ends. With respect to this clone: Its antigen is undetermined.

Produced via immunoSEQ multiplex PCR; TCRdb's table is partial and in-frame only. The repertoire holds about 120,000 clones, with about 85% as singletons. This TCR came from an adult in good health. This specimen consisted of peripheral blood, obtained on day 0 of AZD1222 vaccination. This rearrangement joins TRBV11-3 to TRBJ1-1; D remains ambiguous. Here the CDR3 reads CASSLSGWAGNTEAFF. CDR3 sequence (DNA): TGTGCCAGCAGCTTATCAGGTTGGGCAGGGAACACTGAAGCTTTCTTT.